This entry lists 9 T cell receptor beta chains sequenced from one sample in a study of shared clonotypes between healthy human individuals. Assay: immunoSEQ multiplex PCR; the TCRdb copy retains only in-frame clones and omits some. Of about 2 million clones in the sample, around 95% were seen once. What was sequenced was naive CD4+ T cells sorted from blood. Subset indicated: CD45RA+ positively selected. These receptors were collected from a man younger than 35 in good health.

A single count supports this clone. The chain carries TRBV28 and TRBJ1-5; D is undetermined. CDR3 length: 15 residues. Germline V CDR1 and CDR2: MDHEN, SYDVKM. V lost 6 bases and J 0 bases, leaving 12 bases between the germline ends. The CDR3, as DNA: TGTGCCAGCAGCCGTAGACGGCATAGCAATCAGCCCCAGCATTTT. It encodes CASSRRRHSNQPQHF.

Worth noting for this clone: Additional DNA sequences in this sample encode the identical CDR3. CDR3 nucleotide sequence: TGTGCCAGTAGTATAACAGGGGGAAACACCGGGGAGCTGTTTTTT. Encoded protein: CASSITGGNTGELFF. The genes are TRBV19 and TRBJ2-2; TRBD1 aligns across 8 bases. Germline CDR1 LNHDA, CDR2 SQIVND (reference sequence). This CDR3 is built from 15 residues. V lost 2 bases and J lost 2; bases outside the gene matches: 1. Complete variable domain (other parts from reference TRBV19 and TRBJ2-2): DGGITQSPKYLFRKEGQNVTLSCEQNLNHDAMYWYRQDPGQGLRLIYYSQIVNDFQKGDIAEGYSVSREKKESFPLTVTSAQKNPTAFYLCASSITGGNTGELFFGEGSRLTVL.

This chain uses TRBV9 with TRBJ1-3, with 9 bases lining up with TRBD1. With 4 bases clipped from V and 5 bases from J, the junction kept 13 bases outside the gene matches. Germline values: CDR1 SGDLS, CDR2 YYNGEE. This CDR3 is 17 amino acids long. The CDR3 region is CASSTRFPGTGRNTIYF. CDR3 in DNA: TGTGCCAGCAGCACAAGATTCCCCGGGACAGGGAGAAACACCATATATTTT.

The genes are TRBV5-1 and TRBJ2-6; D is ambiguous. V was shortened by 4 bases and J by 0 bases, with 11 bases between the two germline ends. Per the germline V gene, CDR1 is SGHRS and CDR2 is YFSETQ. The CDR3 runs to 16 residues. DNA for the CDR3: TGCGCCAGCAGCCAAGGAAGGAACTCTGGGGCCAACGTCCTGACTTTC. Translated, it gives CASSQGRNSGANVLTF.

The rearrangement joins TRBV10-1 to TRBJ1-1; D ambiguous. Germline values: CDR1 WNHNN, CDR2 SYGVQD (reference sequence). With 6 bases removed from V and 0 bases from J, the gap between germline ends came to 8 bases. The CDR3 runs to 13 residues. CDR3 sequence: CASSGELNTEAFF. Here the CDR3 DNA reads TGCGCCAGCAGCGGGGAGCTGAACACTGAAGCTTTCTTT.

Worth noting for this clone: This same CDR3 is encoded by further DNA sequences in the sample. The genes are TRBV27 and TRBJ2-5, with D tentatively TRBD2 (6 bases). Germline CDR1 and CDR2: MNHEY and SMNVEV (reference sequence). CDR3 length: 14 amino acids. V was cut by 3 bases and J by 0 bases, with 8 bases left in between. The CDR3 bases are TGTGCCAGCAGTTTTGGGGGGTACCAAGAGACCCAGTACTTC. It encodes CASSFGGYQETQYF.

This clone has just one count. CDR3 residues: CASSLGQGNGYTF. The CDR3 coding sequence is TGTGCCAGCTCACTAGGACAGGGGAACGGCTACACCTTC. The rearrangement links TRBV18 to TRBJ1-2, with 9 nucleotides matching TRBD1. Germline CDR1 reads KGHSH; CDR2 reads LQKENI. Trimming removed 4 bases from V and 8 bases from J; junction bases left unmatched: 5. This CDR3 has 13 amino acids.

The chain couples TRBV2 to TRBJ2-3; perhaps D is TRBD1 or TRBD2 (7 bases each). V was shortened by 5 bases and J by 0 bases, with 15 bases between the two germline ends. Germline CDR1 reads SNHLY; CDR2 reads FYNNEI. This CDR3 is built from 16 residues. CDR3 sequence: CASSPGGAKSTDTQYF. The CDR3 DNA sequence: TGTGCCAGCAGTCCAGGGGGGGCCAAGAGCACAGATACGCAGTATTTT.

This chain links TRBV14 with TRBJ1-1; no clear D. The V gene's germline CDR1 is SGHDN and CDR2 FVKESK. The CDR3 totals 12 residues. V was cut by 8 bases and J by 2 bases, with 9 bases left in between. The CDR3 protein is CASRSGNTEAFF. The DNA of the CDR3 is TGTGCCAGCCGGAGCGGCAACACTGAAGCTTTCTTT.